This T cell receptor beta chain was profiled in a study of neurological immune-mediated disorders. The length of the CDR3 is 14 residues. CDR1 is MDHEN and CDR2 is SYDVKM in the germline V gene. V was pared by 1 base and J by 4 bases, with 8 bases between. This clonotype was detected ten times or more. As for the cDNA, it was generated by 5'RACE with 10-nucleotide random UMIs. TCRdb reprocessed the 5' RACE reads with MiXCR, giving one entry per CDR3 protein. The sample holds over 25,000 distinct CDR3 sequences, 10% to 15% seen once. Sequencing input: PBMCs. The chain combines TRBV28 with TRBJ2-1; D is uncertain. The receptor comes from a man in his fifties or sixties in good health. CDR3 DNA: TGTGCCAGCAGTTTATTATGGCAGTACAATGAGCAGTTCTTC. Translating gives CASSLLWQYNEQFF.